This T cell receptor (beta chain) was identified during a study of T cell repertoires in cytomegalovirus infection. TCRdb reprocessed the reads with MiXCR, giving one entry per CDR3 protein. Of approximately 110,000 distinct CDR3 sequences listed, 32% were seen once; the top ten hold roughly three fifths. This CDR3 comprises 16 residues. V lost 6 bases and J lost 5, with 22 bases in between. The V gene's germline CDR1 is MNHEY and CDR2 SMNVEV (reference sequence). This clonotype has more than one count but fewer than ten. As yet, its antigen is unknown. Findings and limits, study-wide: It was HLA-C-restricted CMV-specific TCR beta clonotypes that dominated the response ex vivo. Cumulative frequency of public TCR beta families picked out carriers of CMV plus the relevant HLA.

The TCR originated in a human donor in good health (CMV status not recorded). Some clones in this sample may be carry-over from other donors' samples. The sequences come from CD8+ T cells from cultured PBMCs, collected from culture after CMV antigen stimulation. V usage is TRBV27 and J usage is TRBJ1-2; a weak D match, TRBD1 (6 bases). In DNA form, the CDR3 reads TGTGCCAGCAGCCTATCTCACGGGACACTTGGTTATGGCTACACCTTC. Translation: CASSLSHGTLGYGYTF.